Below are 14 T cell receptor beta chains sequenced from a single sample in a study of blood T cell repertoires in COVID-19 (dated by TCRdb to the early 2020s). The library was generated by the immunoSEQ multiplex PCR assay. Not all clones reach the TCRdb copy of this immuneACCESS table, which keeps in-frame sequences only. Checked studies attribute under half of the gap to unresolved V genes and leave the rest unexplained. The sample table shows about 210,000 clones, and 85% are seen once. The ten biggest clones cover approximately 18% of the sample. Sample: PBMCs or T cells enriched from blood (not recorded which). These TCRs come from a man between 40 and 49 years old who had recovered from COVID-19.

CDR3 nucleotides: TGTGCCAGCAGCTCCTCAGGGTCTATCTATGGCTACACCTTC. This codes for CASSSSGSIYGYTF. The chain recombines TRBV11-2 with TRBJ1-2; TRBD1 is a possible D gene (5 bases). The CDR3 length is 14 residues. CDR1 is SGHAT, CDR2 FQNNGV, per germline. V gave up 4 bases and J gave up 4 bases, with 13 bases separating them.

The V gene is TRBV27, the J gene TRBJ1-6; TRBD1 agrees at 8 bases. This CDR3 has 17 amino acids. The germline V gene has CDR1 MNHEY and CDR2 SMNVEV (reference sequence). The ends lost 4 bases at V and 7 bases at J; junction bases unmatched: 12. The CDR3, as DNA: TGTGCCAGCAGTTCGCCCTCCCGACAGGGGAAGAATTCACCCCTCCACTTT. It codes for CASSSPSRQGKNSPLHF.

This chain joins TRBV12-3 or TRBV12-4 and TRBJ1-2, with D possibly being TRBD1 (5 bases). The CDR3 extends over 13 amino acids. The V end lost 5 bases, the J end lost 3 bases, and 10 bases lay between the germline ends. For the CDR3, the DNA is TGTGCCAGCAGTGAAGGGGCCTACTATGGCTACACCTTC. Amino acids: CASSEGAYYGYTF.

The V gene is TRBV7-9, the J gene TRBJ2-3; TRBD1 matches 8 bases. The CDR3 totals 14 residues. The germline CDR1 and CDR2 sequences are SEHNR and FQNEAQ (reference sequence). V was clipped by 5 bases and J by 3 bases; unmatched bases: 4. The CDR3 DNA reads TGTGCCAGCAGCGACAGGGGAAGGACAGATACGCAGTATTTT. This gives the protein CASSDRGRTDTQYF. Supplemented by reference TRBV7-9 and TRBJ2-3, the full variable domain reads DTGVSQNPRHKITKRGQNVTFRCDPISEHNRLYWYRQTLGQGPEFLTYFQNEAQLEKSRLLSDRFSAERPKGSFSTLEIQRTEQGDSAMYLCASSDRGRTDTQYFGPGTRLTVL.

The V gene is TRBV5-4, the J gene TRBJ1-4; D gene ambiguous. The CDR3 totals 15 residues. Germline lookup yields CDR1 SGHNT and CDR2 YYREEE (reference sequence). Trimming cost V 3 bases and J 1 base, with 10 bases left between them. CDR3 nucleotide sequence: TGTGCCAGCAGCTGGCGCCGGGGAACTAATGAAAAACTGTTTTTT. Protein: CASSWRRGTNEKLFF. Drawing the rest from reference TRBV5-4 and TRBJ1-4, the complete variable domain is ETGVTQSPTHLIKTRGQQVTLRCSSQSGHNTVSWYQQALGQGPQFIFQYYREEENGRGNFPPRFSGLQFPNYSSELNVNALELDDSALYLCASSWRRGTNEKLFFGSGTQLSVL.

This chain joins TRBV4-2 and TRBJ1-5, with D unclear. The germline V gene encodes CDR1 LGHNA and CDR2 YNFKEQ. This CDR3 comprises 13 residues. Trimming left V 0 bases short and J 4 bases short, with 4 bases between. CDR3: CASSQDPNQPQHF. The CDR3 DNA follows: TGTGCCAGCAGCCAAGACCCTAATCAGCCCCAGCATTTT.

The chain links TRBV10-2 to TRBJ1-5, with 8 bases lining up with TRBD1. Trimming cost V 6 bases and J 7 bases; bases outside gene matches: 5. The CDR3 has 13 amino acids. Germline V lookup: CDR1 WSHSY, CDR2 SAAADI. In DNA, the CDR3 is TGCGCCAGCAGGCTACAGGGGGGGCAGCCCCAGCATTTT. It specifies CASRLQGGQPQHF.

This chain uses TRBV18 with TRBJ1-1, with 8 bases that match TRBD1. The length of the CDR3 is 14 residues. Losses at the gene ends were 7 bases for V and 1 base for J; bases not matched to a gene: 5. The germline CDR1 and CDR2 sequences are KGHSH and LQKENI. In DNA, the CDR3 is TGTGCCAGCTACCGGACAGGGCAGAACACTGAAGCTTTCTTT. It is translated as CASYRTGQNTEAFF.

The V and J genes are TRBV4-3 and TRBJ1-1, with no clear D. CDR1 and CDR2 (germline): LGHNA, YSLEER. Trimming took off 5 bases at V and 1 base at J, with 11 bases between the two ends. The CDR3 is made up of 14 amino acids. The CDR3 sequence: CASSFGEGNTEAFF. CDR3 nucleotides: TGCGCCAGCAGCTTCGGCGAGGGGAACACTGAAGCTTTCTTT.

The V gene is TRBV30, the J gene TRBJ2-5, with 9 bases identical to TRBD2. Trimming took 4 bases from V and 2 from J; bases not matched to a gene: 11. The germline V gene encodes CDR1 GTSNPN and CDR2 SVGIG (reference sequence). This CDR3 is 16 amino acids long. The CDR3 nucleotides are TGTGCCTGGAACAGGGGTTCTAGCGGGACGCAAGAGACCCAGTACTTC. Translated, it gives CAWNRGSSGTQETQYF.

The V call is TRBV5-1, the J call TRBJ1-2, with TRBD1 as a possible D gene (6 bases). In germline, CDR1 is SGHRS, CDR2 YFSETQ. This CDR3 contains 13 residues. V lost 4 bases and J lost 6, with 13 bases in between. CDR3 in amino acids: CASSQTGSHGYTF. Written as DNA, the CDR3 is TGCGCCAGCAGCCAAACAGGGTCTCATGGCTACACCTTC.

This chain links TRBV7-3 with TRBJ2-7; TRBD1 matches 7 bases. V trimming: 1 base; J trimming: 7 bases; junction bases outside the gene matches: 10. The germline gives CDR1 SGHTA, CDR2 FQGTGA. The CDR3 loop spans 15 amino acids. This chain's CDR3 is CASSLIGQGVGEQYF. CDR3 bases: TGTGCCAGCAGCTTAATAGGGCAGGGGGTCGGGGAGCAGTACTTC.

The chain recombines TRBV25-1 with TRBJ2-7; D ambiguous. From germline, CDR1 is MGHDK and CDR2 SYGVNS. The CDR3 consists of 11 residues. V dropped 3 bases and J dropped 7 bases, with 7 bases sitting between them. The CDR3 bases are TGTGCCAGCAGTGATCAGAGGGAGCAGTACTTC. Encoded protein: CASSDQREQYF.

The J gene is TRBJ2-3, the V gene TRBV28, with D tentatively TRBD2 (5 bases). Germline assignment: CDR1 MDHEN and CDR2 SYDVKM. The CDR3 is made up of 14 amino acids. Between the trimmed V and J ends, which lost 5 bases and 9 bases, there was a span of 18 bases. This chain's CDR3 is CASSVSGREGTQYF. As DNA, the CDR3 is TGTGCCAGCAGTGTTTCGGGTAGAGAGGGAACGCAGTATTTT. Filled out from reference TRBV28 and TRBJ2-3, the complete variable domain reads DVKVTQSSRYLVKRTGEKVFLECVQDMDHENMFWYRQDPGLGLRLIYFSYDVKMKEKGDIPEGYSVSREKKERFSLILESASTNQTSMYLCASSVSGREGTQYFGPGTRLTVL.